This T cell receptor beta chain came from a study of Ad26.COV2.S vaccination and SARS-CoV-2 variants. The repertoire was sequenced with immunoSEQ multiplex PCR; TCRdb's copy has only in-frame clones and lacks some. Seen here are about half a million clones, approximately 90% observed once, and the top ten hold under 2%. V was pared by 1 base and J by 5 bases, with 17 bases between. CDR1 is LGHDT and CDR2 is YNNKEL in the germline V gene (reference sequence). This CDR3 contains 16 residues. Treatment meaning: about 20 received Ad26.COV2.S at low or high dose, single or two shots; a few received placebo; per-sample allocation not given. The study sampled participants on day 63 after the first vaccine or placebo injection. Donation came from an adult in Boston who was aged 18-55 years.

J is TRBJ2-5 and V is TRBV3-1 (or the pseudogene TRBV3-2); D gene unclear. The sequence derives from a person aged 18 to 65 who received the Ad26.COV2.S COVID-19 vaccine or a placebo. The source material was peripheral blood, sampled in a trial of Ad26.COV2.S vaccine versus placebo. The CDR3: CASSQGAHRGVETQYF. CDR3 bases: TGTGCCAGCAGCCAAGGGGCCCATCGTGGCGTGGAGACCCAGTACTTC.